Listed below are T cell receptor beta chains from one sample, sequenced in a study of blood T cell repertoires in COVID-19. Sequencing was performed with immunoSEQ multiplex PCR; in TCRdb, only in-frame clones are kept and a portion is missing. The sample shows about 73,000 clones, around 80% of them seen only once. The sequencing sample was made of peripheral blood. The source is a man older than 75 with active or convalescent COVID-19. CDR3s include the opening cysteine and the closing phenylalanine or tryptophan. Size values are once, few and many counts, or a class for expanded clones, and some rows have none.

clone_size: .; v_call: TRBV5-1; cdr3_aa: CASSLGVSLAGSRVSNEQFF
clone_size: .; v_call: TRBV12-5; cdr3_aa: CASGWEGTTYEQYF
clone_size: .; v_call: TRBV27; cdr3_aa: CASSPWRDRHNEQFF
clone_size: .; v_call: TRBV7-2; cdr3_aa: CASSLTGVAGYEQYF
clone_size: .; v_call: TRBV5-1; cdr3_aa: CASSLDAGGGTPYEQYF
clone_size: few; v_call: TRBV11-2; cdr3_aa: CASGTSGHTDTQYF
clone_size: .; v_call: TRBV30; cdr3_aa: CAWSGGGLAGGREQFF
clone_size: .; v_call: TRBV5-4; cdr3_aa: CASSPGNSGDYNEQFF
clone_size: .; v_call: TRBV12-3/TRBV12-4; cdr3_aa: CASSWDRDEQYF
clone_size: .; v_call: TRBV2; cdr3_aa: CASRARGHSYEQYF
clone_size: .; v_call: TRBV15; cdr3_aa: CATSREAGGSYEQYF
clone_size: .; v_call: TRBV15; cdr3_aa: CATSRDSLGSAGTQYF
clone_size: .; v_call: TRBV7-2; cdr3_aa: CASSAYIGQWTTEAFF
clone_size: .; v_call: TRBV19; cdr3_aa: CASSARGRGETQYF
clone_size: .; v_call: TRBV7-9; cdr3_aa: CASSDRQLYNEKLFF
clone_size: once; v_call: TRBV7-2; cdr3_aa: CASSTTVQAEAFF
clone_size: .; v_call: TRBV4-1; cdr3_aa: CASSQDTLSGISSYNEQFF
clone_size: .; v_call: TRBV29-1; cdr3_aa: CSVMAGPGGGYAEAFF
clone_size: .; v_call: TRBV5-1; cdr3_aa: CASTASPGGGNTIYF
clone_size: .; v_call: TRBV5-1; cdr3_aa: CASSIPTGDGYTF
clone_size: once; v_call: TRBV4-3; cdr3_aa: CASSQDPTGTAYNEQFF
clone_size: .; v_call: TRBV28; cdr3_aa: CASRRQGTYEQYF
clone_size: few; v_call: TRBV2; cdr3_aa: CASRTGAYTGELFF
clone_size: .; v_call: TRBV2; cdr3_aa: CASTKGQSNTGELFF
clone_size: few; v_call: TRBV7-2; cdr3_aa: CASSLGWAVDQPQHF
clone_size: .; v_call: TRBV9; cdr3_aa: CASSVANQETQYF
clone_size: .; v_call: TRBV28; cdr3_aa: CASNDRGIYEQYF
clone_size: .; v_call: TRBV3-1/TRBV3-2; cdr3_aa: CASSQRAGGHTGELFF
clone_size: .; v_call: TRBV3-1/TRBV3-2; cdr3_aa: CASSQHQGPYEQYF
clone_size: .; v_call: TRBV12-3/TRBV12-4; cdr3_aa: CASPEGGYGYTF
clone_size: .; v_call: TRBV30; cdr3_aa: CAWSGRGNTGELFF
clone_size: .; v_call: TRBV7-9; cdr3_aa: CASSLARGSYEQYF
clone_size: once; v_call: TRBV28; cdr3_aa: CASKSGTGVRNTEAFF
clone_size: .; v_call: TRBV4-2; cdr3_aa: CASSQDPTSGRRSRIQYF
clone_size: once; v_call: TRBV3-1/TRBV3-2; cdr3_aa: CASSRWDRPSGANVLTF
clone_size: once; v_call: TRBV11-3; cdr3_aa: CASSPLSMNTGELFF
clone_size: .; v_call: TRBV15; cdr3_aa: CATSRRDRGLSGELFF
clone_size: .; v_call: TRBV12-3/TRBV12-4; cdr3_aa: CASSRTGSNGYTF
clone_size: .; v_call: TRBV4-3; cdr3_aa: CASSQDPLSGGLGETQYF
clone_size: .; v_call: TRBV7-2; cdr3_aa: CASSLGLDTDTQYF
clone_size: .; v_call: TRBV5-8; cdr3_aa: CASSLTGPGGYTF
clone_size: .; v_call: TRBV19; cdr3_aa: CASSPRRQGSNTYGYTF
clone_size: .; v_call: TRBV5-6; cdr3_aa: CASSLVGRVKETQYF
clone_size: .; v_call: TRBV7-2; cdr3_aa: CASSLATGGADGYTF
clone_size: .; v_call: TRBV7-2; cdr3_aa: CASSLVPSGRALGYEQYF
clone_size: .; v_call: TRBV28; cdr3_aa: CASSLGQGAADTQYF